These T cell receptor beta chains were read from a single sample in a study of OX40 agonist ivuxolimab in advanced cancers. Repertoires were generated with immunoSEQ multiplex PCR, while TCRdb's copy carries only in-frame clones and drops some. The table lists 50,000 to 70,000 clones, 84% of them singletons, with about 0.65% in the top ten. Sequencing used CD4+ or CD8+ T cells sorted from blood, obtained in a trial of the OX40 agonist ivuxolimab. These receptor sequences come from an adult with an advanced solid tumor such as melanoma, head and neck, liver or kidney cancer. Both conserved end residues are part of each CDR3. The D gene is left open where the match is weak. Clone size is stated in some rows and not others, as once, few, many or a class when expanded.

J: TRBJ1-2; D: TRBD1; size: .; length: 15; V: TRBV29-1; CDR3: CSVQIPQGVNYGYTF; DNA: TGCAGCGTCCAAATACCACAGGGGGTGAACTATGGCTACACCTTC
J: TRBJ2-3; D: TRBD1; size: .; length: 16; V: TRBV6-1; CDR3: CASSEGWAGGRDTQYF; DNA: TGTGCCAGCAGTGAAGGATGGGCAGGGGGCAGGGATACGCAGTATTTT
J: TRBJ2-1; D: TRBD2; size: .; length: 15; V: TRBV5-4; CDR3: CASSLGGGLYNEQFF; DNA: TGTGCCAGCAGCTTGGGCGGGGGGCTCTACAATGAGCAGTTCTTC
J: TRBJ2-7; D: TRBD1; size: .; length: 13; V: TRBV28; CDR3: CASEGTGMGEQYF; DNA: TGTGCCTCGGAGGGGACAGGGATGGGGGAGCAGTACTTC
J: TRBJ2-1; D: TRBD2; size: .; length: 14; V: TRBV6-1; CDR3: CATKSSGGDNEQFF; DNA: TGTGCCACTAAATCTAGCGGGGGGGACAATGAGCAGTTCTTC
J: TRBJ1-1; D: .; size: .; length: 14; V: TRBV29-1; CDR3: CSARGGEGNTEAFF; DNA: TGCAGCGCTAGGGGGGGCGAGGGGAACACTGAAGCTTTCTTT
J: TRBJ2-7; D: TRBD1; size: few; length: 14; V: TRBV7-2; CDR3: CASSRDRGRYEQYF; DNA: TGTGCCAGCAGCCGAGACAGGGGGCGGTACGAGCAGTACTTC
J: TRBJ1-2; D: .; size: .; length: 17; V: TRBV7-3; CDR3: CASSLTYSTGLSFGYTF; DNA: TGTGCCAGCAGCTTAACCTACTCTACAGGGCTCTCCTTTGGCTACACCTTC
J: TRBJ2-1; D: TRBD2; size: .; length: 14; V: TRBV5-1; CDR3: CASQSSGTYNEQFF; DNA: TGCGCCAGCCAATCTAGCGGGACCTACAATGAGCAGTTCTTC
J: TRBJ1-3; D: .; size: .; length: 12; V: TRBV21-1; CDR3: CASSNQGNTIYF; DNA: TGTGCCAGCAGCAACCAGGGAAACACCATATATTTT
J: TRBJ2-3; D: TRBD2; size: .; length: 17; V: TRBV10-2; CDR3: CASAGTSGGAGTDTQYF; DNA: TGCGCCAGCGCCGGGACTAGCGGGGGGGCGGGAACAGATACGCAGTATTTT
J: TRBJ1-1; D: .; size: .; length: 15; V: TRBV18; CDR3: CASSVTGTLNTEAFF; DNA: TGTGCCAGCTCAGTAACAGGGACCTTGAACACTGAAGCTTTCTTT
J: TRBJ1-1; D: TRBD1; size: .; length: 15; V: TRBV18; CDR3: CASSSGWTGDTEAFF; DNA: TGTGCCAGCTCAAGCGGCTGGACAGGGGACACTGAAGCTTTCTTT
J: TRBJ2-2; D: TRBD1; size: .; length: 13; V: TRBV6-1; CDR3: CASGQGGTGELFF; DNA: TGTGCCAGCGGACAGGGTGGGACCGGGGAGCTGTTTTTT
J: TRBJ1-6; D: TRBD1; size: .; length: 15; V: TRBV5-6; CDR3: CASSLGQGVDSPLHF; DNA: TGTGCCAGCAGCTTGGGACAGGGGGTCGACTCACCCCTCCACTTT
J: TRBJ2-5; D: .; size: .; length: 11; V: TRBV30; CDR3: CAWSGGGAQYF; DNA: TGTGCCTGGAGTGGAGGGGGTGCCCAGTACTTC
J: TRBJ1-2; D: .; size: .; length: 13; V: TRBV10-3; CDR3: CAIRLGEGYGYTF; DNA: TGTGCCATCAGATTGGGGGAGGGATATGGCTACACCTTC
J: TRBJ2-1; D: .; size: .; length: 14; V: TRBV9; CDR3: CASSAIDRYNEQFF; DNA: TGTGCCAGCAGCGCCATTGACAGATACAATGAGCAGTTCTTC
J: TRBJ1-1; D: .; size: .; length: 13; V: TRBV28; CDR3: CASSLGVRTEAFF; DNA: TGTGCCAGCAGTTTAGGGGTGCGGACTGAAGCTTTCTTT
J: TRBJ2-7; D: TRBD1; size: .; length: 15; V: TRBV28; CDR3: CASSFSLGQAYEQYF; DNA: TGTGCCAGCAGTTTTTCTCTCGGACAGGCGTACGAGCAGTACTTC
J: TRBJ2-7; D: TRBD1; size: .; length: 14; V: TRBV18; CDR3: CASSLGGQNYEQYF; DNA: TGTGCCAGCTCACTTGGGGGACAGAACTACGAGCAGTACTTC
J: TRBJ1-4; D: TRBD1; size: .; length: 12; V: TRBV7-9; CDR3: CATDRADEKLFF; DNA: TGTGCCACCGACAGGGCGGATGAAAAACTGTTTTTT
J: TRBJ2-2; D: TRBD1; size: .; length: 15; V: TRBV6-6; CDR3: CASSLTGELTGELFF; DNA: TGTGCCAGCAGTTTGACAGGGGAATTAACCGGGGAGCTGTTTTTT
J: TRBJ2-6; D: TRBD2; size: .; length: 15; V: TRBV19; CDR3: CASTLAGVGANVLTF; DNA: TGTGCCAGTACCCTGGCGGGGGTCGGGGCCAACGTCCTGACTTTC
J: TRBJ1-5; D: .; size: .; length: 14; V: TRBV19; CDR3: CASSIKGSNQPQHF; DNA: TGTGCCAGTAGTATCAAAGGGAGCAATCAGCCCCAGCATTTT
J: TRBJ2-4; D: .; size: .; length: 14; V: TRBV5-1; CDR3: CASSSGGIENIQYF; DNA: TGCGCCAGCAGCTCCGGGGGAATTGAAAACATTCAGTACTTC
J: TRBJ2-2; D: TRBD2; size: .; length: 14; V: TRBV30; CDR3: CAWSVLAGAGELFF; DNA: TGTGCCTGGAGTGTTTTAGCGGGGGCCGGGGAGCTGTTTTTT
J: TRBJ2-7; D: TRBD1; size: .; length: 17; V: TRBV28; CDR3: CASSPPGQGPTGREQYF; DNA: TGTGCCAGCAGTCCTCCGGGACAGGGGCCCACGGGTCGCGAGCAGTACTTC
J: TRBJ1-1; D: .; size: .; length: 14; V: TRBV28; CDR3: CASSLQTVNTEAFF; DNA: TGTGCCAGCAGTTTGCAGACAGTAAACACTGAAGCTTTCTTT
J: TRBJ1-1; D: TRBD1; size: .; length: 14; V: TRBV29-1; CDR3: CSVEDLQGDTEAFF; DNA: TGCAGCGTTGAAGATTTACAGGGGGACACTGAAGCTTTCTTT
J: TRBJ2-5; D: .; size: .; length: 16; V: TRBV5-1; CDR3: CASSPGLWPGKETQYF; DNA: TGCGCCAGCAGCCCCGGACTCTGGCCGGGGAAAGAGACCCAGTACTTC
J: TRBJ2-3; D: .; size: .; length: 18; V: TRBV10-3; CDR3: CAIRTGGAGGAPTDTQYF; DNA: TGTGCCATCAGGACAGGGGGCGCGGGGGGGGCCCCCACAGATACGCAGTATTTT
J: TRBJ2-2; D: TRBD1; size: .; length: 15; V: TRBV29-1; CDR3: CSVGGGDRAAGELFF; DNA: TGCAGCGTTGGGGGTGGGGACAGGGCTGCCGGGGAGCTGTTTTTT
J: TRBJ2-3; D: .; size: .; length: 14; V: TRBV30; CDR3: CAWSITRGKDTQYF; DNA: TGTGCCTGGAGCATTACCCGGGGTAAAGATACGCAGTATTTT
J: TRBJ2-5; D: .; size: .; length: 12; V: TRBV4-3; CDR3: CASSQSPETQYF; DNA: TGCGCCAGCAGCCAAAGTCCAGAGACCCAGTACTTC